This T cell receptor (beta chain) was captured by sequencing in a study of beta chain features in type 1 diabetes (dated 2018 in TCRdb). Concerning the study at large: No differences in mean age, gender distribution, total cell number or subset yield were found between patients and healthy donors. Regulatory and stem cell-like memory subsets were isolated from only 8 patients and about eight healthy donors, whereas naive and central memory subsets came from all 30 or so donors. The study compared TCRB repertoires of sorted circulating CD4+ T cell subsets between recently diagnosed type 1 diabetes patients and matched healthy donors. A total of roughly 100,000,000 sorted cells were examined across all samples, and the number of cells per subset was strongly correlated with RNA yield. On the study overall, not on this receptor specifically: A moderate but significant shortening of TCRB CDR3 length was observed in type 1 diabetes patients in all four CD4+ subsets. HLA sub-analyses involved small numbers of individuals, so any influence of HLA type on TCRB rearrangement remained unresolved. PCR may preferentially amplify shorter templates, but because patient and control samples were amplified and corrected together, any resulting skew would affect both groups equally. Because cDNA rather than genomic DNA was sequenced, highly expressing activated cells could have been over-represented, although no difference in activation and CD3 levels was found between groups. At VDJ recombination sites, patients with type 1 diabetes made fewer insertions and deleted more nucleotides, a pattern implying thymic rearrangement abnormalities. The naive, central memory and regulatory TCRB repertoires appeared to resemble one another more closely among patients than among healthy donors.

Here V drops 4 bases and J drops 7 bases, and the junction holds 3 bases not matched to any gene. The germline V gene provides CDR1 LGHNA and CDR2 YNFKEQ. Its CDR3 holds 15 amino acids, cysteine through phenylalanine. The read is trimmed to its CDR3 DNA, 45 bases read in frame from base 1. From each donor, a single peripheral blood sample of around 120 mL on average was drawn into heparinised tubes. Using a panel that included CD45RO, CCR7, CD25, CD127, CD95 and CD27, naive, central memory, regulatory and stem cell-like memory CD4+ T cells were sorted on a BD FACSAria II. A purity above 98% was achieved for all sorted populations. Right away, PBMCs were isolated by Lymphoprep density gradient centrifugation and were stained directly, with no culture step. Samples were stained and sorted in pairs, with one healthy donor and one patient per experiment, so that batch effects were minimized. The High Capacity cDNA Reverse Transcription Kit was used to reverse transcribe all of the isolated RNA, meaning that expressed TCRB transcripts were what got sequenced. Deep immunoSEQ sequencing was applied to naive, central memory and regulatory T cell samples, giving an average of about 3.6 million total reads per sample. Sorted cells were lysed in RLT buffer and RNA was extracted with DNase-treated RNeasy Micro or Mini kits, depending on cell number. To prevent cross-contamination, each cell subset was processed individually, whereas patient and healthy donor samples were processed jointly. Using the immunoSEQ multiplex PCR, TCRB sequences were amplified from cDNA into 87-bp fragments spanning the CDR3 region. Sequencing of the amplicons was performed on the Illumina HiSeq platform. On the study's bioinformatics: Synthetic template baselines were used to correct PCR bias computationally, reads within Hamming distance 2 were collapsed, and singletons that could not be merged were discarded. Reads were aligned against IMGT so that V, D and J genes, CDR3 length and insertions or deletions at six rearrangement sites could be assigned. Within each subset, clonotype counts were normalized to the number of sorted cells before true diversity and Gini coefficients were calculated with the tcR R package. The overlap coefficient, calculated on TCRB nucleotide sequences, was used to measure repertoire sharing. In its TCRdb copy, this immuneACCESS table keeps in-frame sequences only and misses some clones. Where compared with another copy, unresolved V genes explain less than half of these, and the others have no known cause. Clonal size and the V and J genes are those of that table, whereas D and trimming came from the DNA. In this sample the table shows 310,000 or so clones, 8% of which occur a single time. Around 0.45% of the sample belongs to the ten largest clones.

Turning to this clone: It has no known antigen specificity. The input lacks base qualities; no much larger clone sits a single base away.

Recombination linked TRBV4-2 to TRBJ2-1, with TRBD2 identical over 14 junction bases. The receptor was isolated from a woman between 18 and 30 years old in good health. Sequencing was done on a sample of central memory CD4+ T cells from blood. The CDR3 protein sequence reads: CASSRTSGRYNEQFF. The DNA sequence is TGTGCCAGCAGCCGGACTAGCGGGAGGTATAATGAGCAGTTCTTC.